These 2 T cell receptor beta chains were sequenced from one sample in a study of cytotoxic CD8 clonotypes in ibrutinib-treated CLL. TCRdb's copy holds only in-frame clones and misses some; the assay was immunoSEQ multiplex PCR. The sample shows over 100,000 clones, 80% to 90% of them seen only once. The specimen comprised PBMCs, sampled after 24 months of ibrutinib treatment. These receptors originate from a human donor with chronic lymphocytic leukemia.

The chain links TRBV4-2 to TRBJ1-2; unclear D gene. Trimming shortened V by 0 bases and J by 1 base, and 9 bases separated the two germline ends. CDR3 size: 15 residues. Germline V gene data show CDR1 as LGHNA and CDR2 as YNFKEQ. CDR3 region: CASSQDLNSNYGYTF. CDR3 DNA sequence: TGTGCCAGCAGCCAAGATCTGAACAGTAACTATGGCTACACCTTC.

The chain combines TRBV5-1 with TRBJ1-1; TRBD1 might be the D (6 bases). The germline V gene has CDR1 SGHRS and CDR2 YFSETQ. V lost 5 bases and J 2 bases, leaving 13 bases between the germline ends. CDR3 length: 14 residues. DNA of the CDR3: TGCGCCAGCAGTAGACACAGGGATAACACTGAAGCTTTCTTT. This codes for CASSRHRDNTEAFF.